This TCR beta chain is from a study of CD4 T cells in relation to SARS-CoV-2 and coronaviruses. On the study more broadly: Negative control cultures got HIV-1 Nef peptides or no peptide.

Profiling relied on immunoSEQ multiplex PCR, and the TCRdb table lists in-frame clones only, not all of them. The sample has 17,000 or so clones; under 85% are singletons. Before the COVID-19 pandemic, during about 2011-2019, CD4+ T cells were taken from unexposed donors. CD4+ T cells were isolated from the cells after about ten days of culture. Unexposed-donor CD4+ T cells were probed with SARS-CoV-2 S/N and four cold-coronavirus spikes, cells permitting. About 2 million PBMCs per well were cultured with 8.5 to 10 IU/ml IL-2. Study outcomes and limitations: Each donor contributed either pre-pandemic or post-infection samples, not both.

Details on this clone: Its target is not known.

What was sequenced was CD4+ T cells from PBMCs, cultured in vitro. The sequence came from a human donor in good health.

Here the CDR3 DNA reads TGTGCCATCGCCGGGGGGGGCGACTACAATGAGCAGTTCTTC. This codes for CAIAGGGDYNEQFF. The chain has TRBV10-3 and TRBJ2-1; TRBD2 matches 8 bases. CDR1 and CDR2 (germline): ENHRY, SYGVKD. The CDR3 length is 14 residues. With V trimmed by 8 bases and J by 3 bases, 6 bases remained unmatched.